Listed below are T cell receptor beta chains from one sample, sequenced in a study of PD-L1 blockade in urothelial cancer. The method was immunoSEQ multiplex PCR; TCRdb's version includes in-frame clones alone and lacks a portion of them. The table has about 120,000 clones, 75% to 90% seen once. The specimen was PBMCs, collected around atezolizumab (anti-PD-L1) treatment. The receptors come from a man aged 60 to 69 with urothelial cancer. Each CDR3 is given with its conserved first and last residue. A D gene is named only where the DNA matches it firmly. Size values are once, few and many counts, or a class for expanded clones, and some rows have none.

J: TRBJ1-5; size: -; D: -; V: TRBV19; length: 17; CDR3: CASPSPVRRERNQPQHF; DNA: TGTGCCAGCCCGTCACCCGTGAGAAGGGAGAGGAATCAGCCCCAGCATTTT
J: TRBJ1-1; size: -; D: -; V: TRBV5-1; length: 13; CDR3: CASSQAENTEAFF; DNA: TGCGCCAGCAGCCAGGCAGAAAACACTGAAGCTTTCTTT
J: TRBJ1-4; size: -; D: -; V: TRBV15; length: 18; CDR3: CATSRDWGVQATNEKLFF; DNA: TGTGCCACCAGCAGAGATTGGGGGGTTCAAGCAACTAATGAAAAACTGTTTTTT
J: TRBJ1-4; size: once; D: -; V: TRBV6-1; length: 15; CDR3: CASSLSTGTNEKLFF; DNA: TGTGCCAGCAGCCTATCAACAGGAACTAATGAAAAACTGTTTTTT
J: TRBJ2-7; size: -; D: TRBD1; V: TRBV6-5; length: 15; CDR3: CASSPRGGASYEQYF; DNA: TGTGCCAGCAGCCCGAGAGGGGGCGCTTCCTACGAGCAGTACTTC
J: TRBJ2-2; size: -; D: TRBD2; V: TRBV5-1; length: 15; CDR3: CASGTAGGTTGELFF; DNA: TGCGCCAGCGGTACAGCGGGGGGGACCACCGGGGAGCTGTTTTTT
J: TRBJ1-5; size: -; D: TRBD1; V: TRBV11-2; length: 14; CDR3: CASSLDRGNQPQHF; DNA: TGTGCCAGCAGCCTGGACAGGGGTAATCAGCCCCAGCATTTT
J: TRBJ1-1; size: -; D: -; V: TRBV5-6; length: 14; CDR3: CASSFGGTTPGAFF; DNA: TGTGCCAGCAGCTTCGGTGGGACAACCCCTGGGGCTTTCTTT
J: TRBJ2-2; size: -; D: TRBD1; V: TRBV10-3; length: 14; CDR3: CAMGRGQNTGELFF; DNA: TGTGCCATGGGTAGGGGGCAGAACACCGGGGAGCTGTTTTTT
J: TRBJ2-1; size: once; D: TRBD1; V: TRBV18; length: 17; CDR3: CASSPEQGAGGYNEQFF; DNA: TGTGCCAGCTCACCTGAACAGGGGGCCGGAGGCTACAATGAGCAGTTCTTC
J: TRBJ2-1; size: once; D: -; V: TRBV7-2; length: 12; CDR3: CASSPFYNEQFF; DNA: TGTGCCAGCAGCCCTTTCTACAATGAGCAGTTCTTC
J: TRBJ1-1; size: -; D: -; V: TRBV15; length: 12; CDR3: CATGYLGAEAFF; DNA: TGTGCCACCGGGTACTTGGGCGCTGAAGCTTTCTTT
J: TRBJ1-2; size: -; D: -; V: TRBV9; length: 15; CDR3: CASSVDIAGSRGYTF; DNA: TGTGCCAGCAGCGTAGATATCGCAGGGTCTCGAGGCTACACCTTC
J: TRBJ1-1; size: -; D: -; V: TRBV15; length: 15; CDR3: CATSSPAGANTEAFF; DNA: TGTGCCACCAGCTCACCGGCAGGGGCGAACACTGAAGCTTTCTTT
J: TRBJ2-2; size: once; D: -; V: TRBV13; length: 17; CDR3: CASSSAHGRENTGELFF; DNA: TGTGCCAGCAGCTCAGCCCATGGGCGGGAGAACACCGGGGAGCTGTTTTTT
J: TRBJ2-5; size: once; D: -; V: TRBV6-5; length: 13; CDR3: CASSSTGQETQYF; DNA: TGTGCCAGCAGTTCTACAGGGCAAGAGACCCAGTACTTC
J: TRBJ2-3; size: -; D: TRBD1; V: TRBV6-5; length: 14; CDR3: CASSRDRGADTQYF; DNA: TGTGCCAGCAGCCGGGACAGGGGTGCAGATACGCAGTATTTT
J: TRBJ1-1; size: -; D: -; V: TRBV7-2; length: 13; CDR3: CASRLSADTEAFF; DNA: TGTGCCAGCAGACTGTCCGCGGACACTGAAGCTTTCTTT
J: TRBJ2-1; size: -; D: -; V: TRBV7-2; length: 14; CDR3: CASSLVGTDNEQFF; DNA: TGTGCCAGCAGCTTAGTGGGGACTGACAATGAGCAGTTCTTC
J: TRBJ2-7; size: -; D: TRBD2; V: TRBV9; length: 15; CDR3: CASSAGLAEFYEQYF; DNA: TGTGCCAGCAGCGCCGGTCTAGCGGAATTCTACGAGCAGTACTTC
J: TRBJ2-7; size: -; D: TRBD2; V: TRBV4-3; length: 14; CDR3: CASSPTGLAHEQYF; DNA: TGCGCCAGCAGCCCGACGGGACTAGCGCACGAGCAGTACTTC
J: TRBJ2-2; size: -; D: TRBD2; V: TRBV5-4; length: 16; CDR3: CASSLGRGGPTGELFF; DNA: TGTGCCAGCAGCTTGGGGCGGGGGGGACCCACCGGGGAGCTGTTTTTT
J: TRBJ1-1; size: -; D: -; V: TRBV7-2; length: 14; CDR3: CASSLSGVNTEAFF; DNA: TGTGCCAGCAGCTTATCAGGGGTCAACACTGAAGCTTTCTTT
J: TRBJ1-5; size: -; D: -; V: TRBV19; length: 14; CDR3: CASSYDFRDQPQHF; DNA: TGTGCCAGTAGTTATGATTTCAGGGATCAGCCCCAGCATTTT
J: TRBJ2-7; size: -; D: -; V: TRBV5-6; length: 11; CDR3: CASSTGYEQYF; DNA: TGTGCCAGCAGCACGGGGTACGAGCAGTACTTC
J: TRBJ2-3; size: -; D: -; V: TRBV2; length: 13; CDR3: CASVLLVSDTQYF; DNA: TGTGCCAGCGTGTTACTAGTTTCAGATACGCAGTATTTT
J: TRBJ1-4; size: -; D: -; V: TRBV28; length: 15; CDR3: CASSLIQGNNEKLFF; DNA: TGTGCCAGCAGTTTGATCCAGGGGAATAATGAAAAACTGTTTTTT
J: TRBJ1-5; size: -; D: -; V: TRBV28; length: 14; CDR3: CASSSPGGIQPQHF; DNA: TGTGCCAGCAGTTCCCCGGGGGGAATTCAGCCCCAGCATTTT
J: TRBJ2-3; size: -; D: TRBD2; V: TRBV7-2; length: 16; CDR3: CASSSAGSGNTDTQYF; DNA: TGTGCCAGCAGCTCGGCAGGTAGCGGGAACACAGATACGCAGTATTTT
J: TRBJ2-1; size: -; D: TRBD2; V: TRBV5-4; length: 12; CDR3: CASSSLAGEQFF; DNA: TGTGCCAGCAGCTCGTTAGCGGGTGAGCAGTTCTTC
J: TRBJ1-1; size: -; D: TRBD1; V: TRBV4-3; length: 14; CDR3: CASSQSTGGIEAFF; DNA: TGCGCCAGCAGCCAGTCGACAGGGGGGATAGAAGCTTTCTTT
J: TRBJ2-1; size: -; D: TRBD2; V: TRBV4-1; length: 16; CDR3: CASRQTSGGPWYEQFF; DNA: TGCGCCAGCAGACAAACTAGCGGGGGGCCCTGGTATGAGCAGTTCTTC
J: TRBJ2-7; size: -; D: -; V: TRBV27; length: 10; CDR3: CASGLYEQYF; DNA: TGTGCCAGTGGACTCTACGAGCAGTACTTC
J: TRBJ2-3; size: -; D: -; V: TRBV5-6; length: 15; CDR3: CASSFQLGATDTQYF; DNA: TGTGCCAGCAGTTTCCAGCTGGGGGCCACAGATACGCAGTATTTT
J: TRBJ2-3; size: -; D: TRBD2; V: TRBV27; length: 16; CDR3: CASSPIAGGPTDTQYF; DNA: TGTGCCAGCAGTCCCATAGCGGGGGGACCCACAGATACGCAGTATTTT
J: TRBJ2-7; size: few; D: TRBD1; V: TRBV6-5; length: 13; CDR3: CASSRTGAYEQYF; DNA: TGTGCCAGCAGTCGGACAGGGGCCTACGAGCAGTACTTC
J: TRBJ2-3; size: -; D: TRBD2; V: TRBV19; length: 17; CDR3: CASSTMPGLAGTDTQYF; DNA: TGTGCCAGTAGTACCATGCCGGGACTAGCGGGCACAGATACGCAGTATTTT
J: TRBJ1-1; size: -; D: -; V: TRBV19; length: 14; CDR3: CASSIWGGTTEAFF; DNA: TGTGCCAGTAGTATATGGGGTGGGACAACTGAAGCTTTCTTT
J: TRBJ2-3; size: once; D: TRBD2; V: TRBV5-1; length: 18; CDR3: CASSQGRAGGRRTDTQYF; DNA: TGCGCCAGCAGCCAGGGACGGGCGGGGGGGCGAAGGACAGATACGCAGTATTTT
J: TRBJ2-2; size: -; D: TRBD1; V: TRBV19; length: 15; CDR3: CASGQGPANTGELFF; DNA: TGTGCCAGCGGACAGGGGCCCGCGAACACCGGGGAGCTGTTTTTT
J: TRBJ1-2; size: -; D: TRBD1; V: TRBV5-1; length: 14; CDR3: CASSLTQGAHGYTF; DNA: TGCGCCAGCAGCTTGACCCAGGGGGCTCATGGCTACACCTTC
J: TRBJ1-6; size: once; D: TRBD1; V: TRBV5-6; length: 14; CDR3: CASSLWDRGIPLHF; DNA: TGTGCCAGCAGCTTGTGGGACAGGGGGATCCCCCTCCACTTT
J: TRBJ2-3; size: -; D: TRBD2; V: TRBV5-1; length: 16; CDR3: CASSLGLAGVADTQYF; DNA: TGCGCCAGCAGCTTGGGACTAGCGGGAGTAGCAGATACGCAGTATTTT
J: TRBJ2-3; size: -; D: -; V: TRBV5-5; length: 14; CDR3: CASSRWLSTDTQYF; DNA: TGTGCCAGCAGCCGCTGGCTGAGCACAGATACGCAGTATTTT
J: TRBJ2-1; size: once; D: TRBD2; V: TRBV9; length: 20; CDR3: CASSTPRGVAGGRGWDEQFF; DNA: TGTGCCAGCAGCACCCCCCGGGGGGTAGCGGGGGGCCGAGGATGGGATGAGCAGTTCTTC
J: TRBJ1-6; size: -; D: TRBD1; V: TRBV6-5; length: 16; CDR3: CASSYRSAGGRPPLHF; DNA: TGTGCCAGCAGTTACCGCTCGGCAGGGGGCAGGCCACCCCTCCACTTT